These 14 T cell receptor beta chains came from one sample sequenced in a study of CD8 T cells in Susac syndrome. The RNA, about 0.5 to 1 ug, was put through reverse transcription using random hexamers. TCRdb used MiXCR to reprocess the immunoSEQ multiplex PCR reads, holding one entry per CDR3 protein. The sample lists 160,000 or so distinct CDR3 sequences; 85% to 95% were seen once. The sequencing sample was made of CD4+ T cells from PBMCs. The receptor source for this set is a human donor with Susac syndrome.

The chain has TRBV6-1 and TRBJ1-1; a weak D match, TRBD1 (6 bases). Trimming pared 4 bases from V and 1 base from J, leaving 16 bases between. The CDR3 loop spans 16 amino acids. CDR1 MNHNS and CDR2 SASEGT come from the germline V gene. The CDR3 loop reads CASSGLRGTSNTEAFF. The CDR3 DNA reads TGTGCCAGCAGTGGACTCAGGGGTACCTCGAACACTGAAGCTTTCTTT.

The rearrangement uses TRBV9 and TRBJ1-6; the D is unclear. The length of the CDR3 is 16 residues. The V end lost 0 bases, the J end lost 9 bases, and 16 bases lay between the germline ends. The germline CDR1 and CDR2 sequences are SGDLS and YYNGEE. Here the CDR3 DNA reads TGTGCCAGCAGCGTAGCCACGGCGCCGACCGGTTCACCCCTCCACTTT. It encodes CASSVATAPTGSPLHF.

The rearrangement joins TRBV9 to TRBJ2-3; possibly TRBD2 for D (5 bases). Trimming shortened V by 0 bases and J by 1 base, and 12 bases separated the two germline ends. The CDR3 covers 16 residues. Germline assignment: CDR1 SGDLS and CDR2 YYNGEE. The DNA for the CDR3 is TGTGCCAGCAGCGTAGGTGGTAGCGCTCGCACAGATACGCAGTATTTT. This codes for CASSVGGSARTDTQYF.

The chain combines TRBV12-3 or TRBV12-4 with TRBJ2-3, with 12 bases matching TRBD2. The trim removed 7 bases at V and 2 bases at J, leaving 4 bases unmatched. This CDR3 has 15 amino acids. The CDR3 sequence: CASKRLAGDTDTQYF. CDR3 in DNA: TGTGCCAGCAAAAGACTAGCGGGGGACACAGATACGCAGTATTTT.

This clonotype was seen a single time. J is TRBJ1-6 and V is TRBV7-3; 8 positions match TRBD1. The CDR3 is 14 amino acids. Trimming cost V 0 bases and J 13 bases; bases outside gene matches: 5. CDR1 is SGHTA, CDR2 FQGTGA, per germline. CDR3 residues: CASSLTDRVGPLHF. The DNA of the CDR3 is TGTGCCAGCAGCTTAACGGACAGGGTGGGTCCCCTCCACTTT. Supplemented by reference TRBV7-3 and TRBJ1-6, the full variable domain reads GAGVSQTPSNKVTEKGKYVELRCDPISGHTALYWYRQSLGQGPEFLIYFQGTGAADDSGLPNDRFFAVRPEGSVSTLKIQRTERGDSAVYLCASSLTDRVGPLHFGNGTRLTVT.

V gene TRBV4-1 combines with J gene TRBJ2-5, with D unclear. Trimming took off 0 bases at V and 2 bases at J, with 10 bases between the two ends. Germline V lookup: CDR1 MGHRA, CDR2 YSYEKL. The CDR3 totals 15 residues. The CDR3 is CASSQDGNRQETQYF. In nucleotides, the CDR3 is TGCGCCAGCAGCCAAGATGGGAACAGACAAGAGACCCAGTACTTC.

This chain joins TRBV20-1 and TRBJ2-1; 11 bases fit TRBD2. From germline, CDR1 is DFQATT and CDR2 SNEGSKA (reference sequence). With V trimmed by 5 bases and J by 5 bases, 8 bases remained unmatched. This CDR3 contains 15 residues. Here the CDR3 DNA reads TGCAGTGCTGCTCCGGGACTAGCGGCTCACAATGAGCAGTTCTTC. Amino acids: CSAAPGLAAHNEQFF.

The rearrangement uses TRBV4-1 and TRBJ2-4, with D maybe TRBD2 (7 bases). Per germline, CDR1 MGHRA and CDR2 YSYEKL. V gave up 4 bases and J gave up 7 bases, with 11 bases separating them. This CDR3 has 13 residues. The DNA for the CDR3 is TGCGCCAGCAGCCCGGGGGGCGGGAACATTCAGTACTTC. Its translation is CASSPGGGNIQYF.

The chain couples TRBV3-1 to TRBJ1-2; D might be TRBD1 (6 bases). Per germline, CDR1 LGHDT and CDR2 YNNKEL (reference sequence). V was pared by 2 bases and J by 3 bases, with 10 bases between. The CDR3 extends over 14 amino acids. As DNA, the CDR3 is TGTGCCAGCAGCCAATCAGGGGAGTACTATGGCTACACCTTC. Its translation: CASSQSGEYYGYTF.

This chain connects TRBV29-1 to TRBJ1-1; TRBD1 agrees at 7 bases. CDR1 is SQVTM and CDR2 is ANQGSEA in the germline V gene. The CDR3 totals 12 residues. Losses at the gene ends were 1 base for V and 11 bases for J; bases not matched to a gene: 7. As DNA, the CDR3 is TGCAGCGTTGAAGGAGGGGGCGAGGGTGCTTTCTTT. Translating gives CSVEGGGEGAFF. Supplemented by reference TRBV29-1 and TRBJ1-1, the full variable domain reads SAVISQKPSRDICQRGTSLTIQCQVDSQVTMMFWYRQQPGQSLTLIATANQGSEATYESGFVIDKFPISRPNLTFSTLTVSNMSPEDSSIYLCSVEGGGEGAFFGQGTRLTVV.

This chain uses TRBV12-3 or TRBV12-4 with TRBJ2-1; tentative D call: TRBD1 (6 bases). The CDR3 is 14 amino acids. V was shortened by 5 bases and J by 11 bases, with 19 bases between the two germline ends. The CDR3 sequence is CASSIRQAPNQQFF. CDR3 nucleotide sequence: TGTGCCAGCAGTATCCGACAGGCCCCTAATCAGCAGTTCTTC.

The V call is TRBV20-1, the J call TRBJ1-2; 9 nucleotides match TRBD1. Trimming cost V 3 bases and J 4 bases; bases outside gene matches: 3. The CDR3 has 13 amino acids. CDR1 and CDR2 (germline): DFQATT, SNEGSKA (reference sequence). The CDR3 region is CSASRDRAYGYTF. CDR3 nucleotide sequence: TGCAGTGCTAGCCGGGACAGGGCCTATGGCTACACCTTC.

V is TRBV6-5 and J is TRBJ2-1, with 12 bases fitting TRBD2. Germline-derived CDR1 and CDR2 are MNHEY and SVGAGI. V trimming: 0 bases; J trimming: 5 bases; junction bases outside the gene matches: 5. The CDR3 extends over 17 amino acids. CDR3 nucleotides: TGTGCCAGCAGTTACTCAGCTAGCGGGGGGGCGGACAATGAGCAGTTCTTC. It yields the protein CASSYSASGGADNEQFF.

The gene calls are TRBV20-1 and TRBJ2-1, with 7 bases aligning to TRBD2. After removal of 1 base from V and 1 base from J, the junction contained 4 bases not matched to a gene. The germline gives CDR1 DFQATT, CDR2 SNEGSKA (reference sequence). The CDR3 has 15 residues. The CDR3 loop is CSARASGLSYNEQFF. The CDR3 nucleotides are TGCAGTGCTAGAGCTAGCGGCCTGTCCTACAATGAGCAGTTCTTC.